This T cell receptor beta chain was profiled in a study of shared clonotypes between healthy human individuals. This CDR3 spans 16 amino acids. Germline loops: CDR1 MDHEN, CDR2 SYDVKM. The ends lost 5 bases at V and 4 bases at J; junction bases unmatched: 11. Assay: immunoSEQ multiplex PCR; the TCRdb copy retains only in-frame clones and omits some. The sample yields some 2,000,000 clones, under 97% seen once. The receptor's source is a man younger than 35 in good health. The source material was naive CD4+ T cells sorted from blood. Sample subset: CD45RA+ positively selected. V usage is TRBV28 and J usage is TRBJ2-5; 9 bases fit TRBD1. The CDR3 reads CASSEGTGTGRETQYF. CDR3 DNA: TGTGCCAGCAGTGAGGGGACAGGGACGGGCCGAGAGACCCAGTACTTC.